The 13 T cell receptor beta chains below all came from one sample that was sequenced in a study of beta chain features in type 1 diabetes. Reverse transcribing all isolated RNA meant expressed TCRB transcripts were sequenced. Clones were read by immunoSEQ multiplex PCR, and TCRdb kept only the in-frame ones, dropping some. The profile shows about 340,000 clones, approximately 8.2% of them singletons. Sequencing was done on a sample of central memory CD4+ T cells from blood. These receptors all come from a woman aged 18-29 years in good health.

The table lists this clone with many counts. The chain uses TRBV13 and TRBJ2-3; 7 positions match TRBD1. The CDR3 has 14 residues. The trim removed 7 bases at V and 2 bases at J, leaving 6 bases unmatched. Per germline, CDR1 PRHDT and CDR2 FYEKMQ (reference sequence). CDR3 nucleotides: TGTGCCAGCACCGACAGGGCCCACACAGATACGCAGTATTTT. Its translation is CASTDRAHTDTQYF.

This clone was detected a few times. V gene TRBV6-1 combines with J gene TRBJ2-7, with D maybe TRBD1 (6 bases). The V gene's germline CDR1 is MNHNS and CDR2 SASEGT. The CDR3 consists of 15 residues. V was shortened by 7 bases and J by 3 bases, with 19 bases between the two germline ends. The CDR3 protein is CASKDRFSMNYEQYF. The CDR3 coding sequence is TGTGCCAGCAAAGACAGGTTTTCGATGAACTACGAGCAGTACTTC.

In this sample, this clone turned up a few times. This chain connects TRBV28 to TRBJ2-7; D not resolved. V was pared by 0 bases and J by 2 bases, with 2 bases between. The CDR3 loop spans 12 amino acids. The V gene's germline CDR1 is MDHEN and CDR2 SYDVKM. The CDR3 coding sequence is TGTGCCAGCAGTTTATGGCCCTACGAGCAGTACTTC. Its translation is CASSLWPYEQYF.

This clone was observed at least ten times. The chain recombines TRBV4-2 with TRBJ2-7, with 12 bases fitting TRBD1. This CDR3 has 17 amino acids. Germline V gene sequence: CDR1 LGHNA, CDR2 YNFKEQ. The trim removed 4 bases at V and 6 bases at J, leaving 13 bases unmatched. The CDR3 loop is CASSRPRGTGGLSEQYF. CDR3 sequence (DNA): TGTGCCAGCAGCCGACCCCGAGGGACAGGGGGCTTATCCGAGCAGTACTTC.

The V call is TRBV7-2, the J call TRBJ2-3; 14 bases fit TRBD2. Germline V gives CDR1 SGHTA, CDR2 FQGNSA. V was pared by 0 bases and J by 0 bases, with 14 bases of the junction left unmatched. The CDR3 is 22 residues long. The CDR3 DNA is TGTGCCAGCAGCTTAGCGTTGGGTTTGGGGACTAGCGGGAGACAAAGCACAGATACGCAGTATTTT. It specifies CASSLALGLGTSGRQSTDTQYF.

This clone was recorded a few times. V usage is TRBV4-3 and J usage is TRBJ2-1; D ambiguous. Germline CDR1 is LGHNA and CDR2 is YSLEER. The CDR3 has 16 residues. With 0 bases removed from V and 2 bases from J, the gap between germline ends came to 11 bases. The chain's CDR3 is CASSQDRLVTYNEQFF. CDR3 coding DNA: TGCGCCAGCAGCCAAGATCGGCTAGTCACCTACAATGAGCAGTTCTTC.

The table lists this clone with a few counts. This sequence joins TRBV7-3 and TRBJ2-1; possibly TRBD2 for D (6 bases). Germline lookup yields CDR1 SGHTA and CDR2 FQGTGA. The CDR3 is 16 residues long. V was clipped by 5 bases and J by 7 bases, with 21 bases between them. The CDR3 nucleotides read TGTGCCAGCAGCCCGAATCGGGACTCGGCTCTTAATGAGCAGTTCTTC. It specifies CASSPNRDSALNEQFF.

This clone was seen only a few times. The gene calls are TRBV20-1 and TRBJ2-1; tentatively, D is TRBD2 (7 bases). The V gene's germline CDR1 is DFQATT and CDR2 SNEGSKA (reference sequence). V lost 7 bases and J 12 bases, leaving 13 bases between the germline ends. This CDR3 contains 10 residues. The CDR3 loop reads CSVLRGAQFF. For the CDR3, the DNA is TGCAGTGTACTCCGGGGGGCGCAGTTCTTC.

This chain joins TRBV9 and TRBJ2-5, with 9 bases that match TRBD2. Per germline, CDR1 SGDLS and CDR2 YYNGEE. CDR3 length: 15 residues. Losses at the gene ends were 4 bases for V and 4 bases for J; bases not matched to a gene: 8. In DNA, the CDR3 is TGTGCCAGCAGCCTAGCGGGATCGGGTGGAGAGACCCAGTACTTC. It encodes CASSLAGSGGETQYF.

This clone occurred a few times. V and J are TRBV27 and TRBJ2-3; possibly TRBD1 for D (5 bases). The V and J ends lost 8 bases and 0 bases respectively, with 12 bases between them. The CDR3 totals 14 residues. CDR1 is MNHEY, CDR2 SMNVEV, per germline (reference sequence). CDR3 in DNA: TGTGCCAGCGCTAGACAGACGAGCACAGATACGCAGTATTTT. Translation gives CASARQTSTDTQYF.

This chain uses TRBV11-3 with TRBJ2-3; D gene uncertain. CDR1 and CDR2 (germline): SGHNT, YENEEA. This CDR3 has 13 residues. Trimming pared 5 bases from V and 5 bases from J, leaving 11 bases between. CDR3 in DNA: TGTGCCAGCAGCCCATTAACCGAAGATACGCAGTATTTT. This encodes CASSPLTEDTQYF.

This clone was found a few times. The rearrangement joins TRBV7-2 to TRBJ1-1; D call uncertain. The CDR3 sequence is 13 residues long. Germline-derived CDR1 and CDR2 are SGHTA and FQGNSA. Trimming stripped 8 bases from V and 5 bases from J, with 15 bases between. CDR3 bases: TGTGCCAGCGCCGTTCAGTCGGGGACTGAAGCTTTCTTT. As protein: CASAVQSGTEAFF. Full variable domain (missing parts from reference TRBV7-2 and TRBJ1-1): GAGVSQSPSNKVTEKGKDVELRCDPISGHTALYWYRQSLGQGLEFLIYFQGNSAPDKSGLPSDRFSAERTGGSVSTLTIQRTQQEDSAVYLCASAVQSGTEAFFGQGTRLTVV.

The chain links TRBV5-1 to TRBJ2-5; D unclear. This CDR3 comprises 14 residues. Germline lookup yields CDR1 SGHRS and CDR2 YFSETQ. Trimming stripped 2 bases from V and 5 bases from J, with 13 bases between. CDR3 in amino acids: CASSFLGQWETQYF. As DNA, the CDR3 is TGCGCCAGCAGCTTCTTAGGCCAATGGGAGACCCAGTACTTC.